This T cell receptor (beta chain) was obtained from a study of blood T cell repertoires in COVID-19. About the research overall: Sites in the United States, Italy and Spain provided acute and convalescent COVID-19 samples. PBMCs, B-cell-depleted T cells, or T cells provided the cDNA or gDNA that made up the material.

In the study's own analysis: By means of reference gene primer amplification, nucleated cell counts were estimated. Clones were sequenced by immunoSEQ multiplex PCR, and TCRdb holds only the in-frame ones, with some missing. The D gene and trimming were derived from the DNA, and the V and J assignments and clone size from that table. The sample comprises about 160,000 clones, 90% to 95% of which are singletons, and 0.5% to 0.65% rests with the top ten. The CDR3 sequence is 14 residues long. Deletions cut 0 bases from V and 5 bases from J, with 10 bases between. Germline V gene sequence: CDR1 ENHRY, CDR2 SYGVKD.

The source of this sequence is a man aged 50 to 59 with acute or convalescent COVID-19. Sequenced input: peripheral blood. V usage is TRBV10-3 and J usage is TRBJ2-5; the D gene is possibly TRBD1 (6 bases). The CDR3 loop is CAISESGRGETQYF. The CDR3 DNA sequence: TGTGCCATCAGTGAGTCCGGTAGGGGGGAGACCCAGTACTTC.